The sequence of this T cell receptor beta chain was determined in a study of blood T cell repertoires in COVID-19. Study as a whole: Specimens from acute and convalescent COVID-19 originated in the United States, Italy and Spain.

Per the germline V gene, CDR1 is ENHRY and CDR2 is SYGVKD. The CDR3 spans 15 residues. V was pared by 4 bases and J by 8 bases, with 20 bases between. Clones were sequenced by immunoSEQ multiplex PCR, and TCRdb holds only the in-frame ones, with some missing. The sample lists 150,000 to 200,000 clones; about 93% were seen once. The sequenced sample was peripheral blood. The TCR sequence derives from a woman aged 50 to 65 with acute or convalescent COVID-19. This chain connects TRBV10-3 to TRBJ1-1; no clear D gene. The chain's CDR3 is CAISGLEEGRSEAFF. CDR3 bases: TGTGCCATCAGTGGTTTGGAGGAAGGACGGTCAGAAGCTTTCTTT.